These 16 T cell receptor beta chains were all obtained from the same sample, sequenced in a study of neurological immune-mediated disorders. Each CDR3 protein is one row after TCRdb ran MiXCR on the 5' RACE reads. The data hold 45,000 to 65,000 distinct CDR3 sequences, with around 4.4% observed a single time. The sample comprised PBMCs. Source of these receptors: a man between 45 and 60 years old with multiple sclerosis.

This clonotype has only a few counts. A single base separates this from a much larger clone, so it may be a read error. The V gene is TRBV10-3, the J gene TRBJ1-1, with D uncertain. V was shortened by 6 bases and J by 1 base, with 3 bases between the two germline ends. The V gene's germline CDR1 is ENHRY and CDR2 SYGVKD. This CDR3 contains 11 residues. CDR3 nucleotides: TGTGCCATCAGAGAGAACACTGAAGCTTTCTTT. This sequence encodes CAIRENTEAFF.

The sample holds many counts of this clonotype. The genes are TRBV12-3 or TRBV12-4 and TRBJ1-2; D might be TRBD1 (5 bases). This CDR3 region has 15 residues. V was shortened by 6 bases and J by 8 bases, with 22 bases between the two germline ends. The CDR3 DNA reads TGTGCCAGCAGGGTCCAGGGACTTCAGCTCGGGGGCTACACCTTC. It codes for CASRVQGLQLGGYTF.

This chain connects TRBV20-1 to TRBJ2-1, with TRBD2 matching over 9 bases. Germline-derived CDR1 and CDR2 are DFQATT and SNEGSKA (reference sequence). This CDR3 contains 18 residues. The V gene end was trimmed by 4 bases and the J gene end by 0 bases; junction bases not matched to a gene: 13. The CDR3 DNA is TGCAGTGCTATGACTAGCGGATCGGTGCTAAGCTCCTACAATGAGCAGTTCTTC. The encoded protein is CSAMTSGSVLSSYNEQFF.

This clonotype was counted ten times or more. The chain uses TRBV12-3 or TRBV12-4 and TRBJ2-7; 14 bases fit TRBD2. This CDR3 has 15 amino acids. V lost 8 bases, J lost 6 bases, and 9 bases stayed unmatched. CDR3 coding DNA: TGTGCCAGCCGAGGGACTAGCGGGGGCACCGGCGAGCAGTACTTC. Residues: CASRGTSGGTGEQYF.

This clonotype was seen at least ten times. V and J are TRBV20-1 and TRBJ2-7; D call uncertain. The CDR3 loop spans 16 amino acids. CDR1 is DFQATT and CDR2 is SNEGSKA in the germline V gene (reference sequence). V was cut by 0 bases and J by 3 bases, with 18 bases left in between. The CDR3 sequence is CSARDLHSPRNYEQYF. As DNA, the CDR3 is TGCAGTGCTAGAGATCTCCACTCCCCGCGGAACTACGAGCAGTACTTC.

The table lists this clonotype with many counts. This chain connects TRBV10-3 to TRBJ2-7; 7 nucleotides align to TRBD2. The CDR3 spans 15 residues. Unmatched junction bases numbered 9, after V lost 2 bases and J lost 5 bases. Germline CDR1 reads ENHRY; CDR2 reads SYGVKD. CDR3 nucleotides: TGTGCCATCAGTGAGACTCTGGGGGGGTTCAACGAGCAGTACTTC. Protein: CAISETLGGFNEQYF.

This clonotype was seen repeatedly, ten times or more. This sequence joins TRBV7-3 and TRBJ2-2; tentative D call: TRBD1 (5 bases). This CDR3 is 15 amino acids long. The germline CDR1 and CDR2 sequences are SGHTA and FQGTGA. V dropped 1 base and J dropped 5 bases, with 11 bases sitting between them. CDR3: CASSLNRLRTGELFF. CDR3 DNA sequence: TGTGCCAGCAGCTTAAACAGGTTAAGAACCGGGGAGCTGTTTTTT.

The table lists this clonotype with a few counts. A read error is possible here, since a much larger clone lies one base away. The gene calls are TRBV12-3 or TRBV12-4 and TRBJ1-4; weak D call: TRBD1 (5 bases). The CDR3 extends over 13 amino acids. The ends were cut back, 3 bases at V and 8 bases at J, with 10 bases in the middle. Here the CDR3 reads CASSFRKGEKLFF. The CDR3 DNA reads as TGTGCCAGCAGTTTTCGTAAGGGGGAAAAACTGTTTTTT.

This clonotype was counted ten times or more. This rearrangement joins TRBV12-5 to TRBJ2-7, with a tentative D call TRBD2 (6 bases). In germline, CDR1 is LGHNT, CDR2 FRNRAP. The V and J ends lost 6 bases and 2 bases respectively, with 14 bases between them. The CDR3 spans 14 residues. CDR3 sequence (DNA): TGTGCTAGTGGACAGCCGGGAGTTGCCTACGAGCAGTACTTC. It specifies CASGQPGVAYEQYF.

This clonotype was seen many times. The V gene is TRBV7-2, the J gene TRBJ1-4, with D unclear. The CDR3 has 14 residues. Germline V lookup: CDR1 SGHTA, CDR2 FQGNSA. V was trimmed by 1 base and J by 6 bases, leaving 9 bases between them. The DNA for the CDR3 is TGTGCCAGCAGCTTAGGTGCAAACCATGAAAAACTGTTTTTT. It codes for CASSLGANHEKLFF.

There are many counts of this clonotype. The gene calls are TRBV20-1 and TRBJ1-5, with TRBD1 as a possible D gene (6 bases). With 7 bases removed from V and 0 bases from J, the gap between germline ends came to 13 bases. The germline V gene has CDR1 DFQATT and CDR2 SNEGSKA (reference sequence). This CDR3 region has 14 residues. In DNA form, the CDR3 reads TGCAGTGTAGCAGACAGGTATAGCAATCAGCCCCAGCATTTT. It encodes CSVADRYSNQPQHF.

This clonotype was seen at least ten times. This sequence joins TRBV9 and TRBJ1-6; 7 nucleotides agree with TRBD1. With V trimmed by 4 bases and J by 14 bases, 9 bases remained unmatched. The CDR3 is made up of 13 amino acids. Germline loops: CDR1 SGDLS, CDR2 YYNGEE. The CDR3 loop is CASSPLTTGALHF. In nucleotides, the CDR3 is TGTGCCAGCAGCCCCCTAACCACAGGGGCCCTCCACTTT.

This clonotype has a handful of counts. The chain uses TRBV28 and TRBJ1-1; D unresolved. The CDR3 contains 13 residues. V lost 3 bases and J lost 1, with 6 bases in between. From germline, CDR1 is MDHEN and CDR2 SYDVKM. CDR3 nucleotides: TGTGCCAGCAGTTTTCTCCGGAACACTGAAGCTTTCTTT. Translation gives CASSFLRNTEAFF.

This clonotype was counted many times. The genes are TRBV28 and TRBJ2-5, with TRBD2 matching 7 bases. The CDR3 loop spans 15 amino acids. Germline V gene data show CDR1 as MDHEN and CDR2 as SYDVKM. The junction had 10 bases not matched to a gene; V was cut back by 6 bases and J by 3 bases. The CDR3 loop is CASREAGRGKETQYF. The CDR3 bases are TGTGCCAGCAGGGAAGCGGGGCGGGGGAAAGAGACCCAGTACTTC.

The V call is TRBV6-2 or TRBV6-3, the J call TRBJ2-3; possibly TRBD2 for D (6 bases). Deletions cut 2 bases from V and 2 bases from J, with 8 bases between. Germline V gene data show CDR1 as MNHEY and CDR2 as SVGEGT. This CDR3 has 14 amino acids. In DNA, the CDR3 is TGTGCCAGCAGTTACGCGGGGTACACAGATACGCAGTATTTT. Translation gives CASSYAGYTDTQYF.

This clonotype has a handful of counts. At one boundary the junction diverges from the germline segment, which might be a read error. The genes are TRBV7-8 and TRBJ1-5, with a weak D call TRBD1 (6 bases). There are 15 residues in the CDR3. Germline CDR1 is SGHVS and CDR2 is FQNEAQ. The CDR3 reads CASSLGPGVYQPQNF. CDR3 nucleotides: TGTGCCAGCAGCTTAGGTCCAGGGGTCTATCAGCCCCAGAATTTT.